The 23 T cell receptor beta chains in this list originate from one sample, sequenced in a study of cytomegalovirus exposure and HLA in healthy donors. Use of 60 Vbeta and 13 Jbeta primers characterized the PCR. TCRdb keeps only in-frame clones here, not all; method: immunoSEQ multiplex PCR. The data show just over 150,000 clones, approximately 72% seen once. Sequenced material: PBMCs. These receptors were taken from a man aged 40-49 years in good health and CMV-seropositive.

The chain couples TRBV5-6 to TRBJ2-3, with a weak D call TRBD1 (7 bases). V was clipped by 5 bases and J by 4 bases, with 11 bases between them. This CDR3 region has 13 residues. The germline V gene encodes CDR1 SGHDT and CDR2 YYEEEE. For the CDR3, the DNA is TGTGCCAGCAGTCAGGGGGGAGCAGATACGCAGTATTTT. Translating it yields CASSQGGADTQYF. Full variable domain (remainder filled in from reference TRBV5-6 and TRBJ2-3): DAGVTQSPTHLIKTRGQQVTLRCSPKSGHDTVSWYQQALGQGPQFIFQYYEEEERQRGNFPDRFSGHQFPNYSSELNVNALLLGDSALYLCASSQGGADTQYFGPGTRLTVL.

The chain couples TRBV7-9 to TRBJ2-7; D unclear. The CDR3 totals 14 residues. CDR1 is SEHNR and CDR2 is FQNEAQ in the germline V gene (reference sequence). Trimming took off 5 bases at V and 0 bases at J, with 11 bases between the two ends. DNA for the CDR3: TGTGCCAGCAGCACGCCTCTAAGCTCCTACGAGCAGTACTTC. Its translation is CASSTPLSSYEQYF.

This chain connects TRBV14 to TRBJ1-4; D remains ambiguous. Trimming pared 0 bases from V and 8 bases from J, leaving 10 bases between. Germline V CDR1 and CDR2: SGHDN, FVKESK. This CDR3 contains 14 residues. CDR3 sequence reads: CASSQDGGSEKLFF. The CDR3 DNA is TGTGCCAGCAGCCAAGATGGCGGCTCAGAAAAACTGTTTTTT.

In the case of this clone: No DNA is shown, since the ends of the CDR3 on it are uncertain; the CDR3 is the one TCRdb lists. J is TRBJ1-2 and V is TRBV2; whether TRBD1, the table's D call, matches the DNA was not checked. Inclusive of both ends, the CDR3 amounts to 12 amino acids. Germline CDR1 is SNHLY and CDR2 is FYNNEI. The CDR3 sequence: CATRQGDYGCTF.

The rearrangement links TRBV7-6 to TRBJ1-2; 7 positions agree with TRBD1. Germline CDR1 reads SGHVS; CDR2 reads FNYEAQ. V shed 4 bases, J shed 4 bases, and the junction held 6 bases outside the gene matches. CDR3 size: 14 residues. Written as DNA, the CDR3 is TGTGCCAGCAGCTCAACAGGGGACGGCTATGGCTACACCTTC. Its translation is CASSSTGDGYGYTF. The entire variable domain, with the rest obtained from reference TRBV7-6 and TRBJ1-2, is as follows: GAGVSQSPRYKVTKRGQDVALRCDPISGHVSLYWYRQALGQGPEFLTYFNYEAQQDKSGLPNDRFSAERPEGSISTLTIQRTEQRDSAMYRCASSSTGDGYGYTFGSGTRLTVV.

The chain employs TRBV30 and TRBJ1-4; D possibly corresponds to TRBD1 (5 bases). With 0 bases removed from V and 7 bases from J, the gap between germline ends came to 12 bases. CDR1 and CDR2 from the germline V gene are GTSNPN and SVGIG (reference sequence). The CDR3 length is 14 residues. CDR3 DNA sequence: TGTGCCTGGAGTGTTGGGCAGGGAGGTGAAAAACTGTTTTTT. It encodes CAWSVGQGGEKLFF.

The V gene is TRBV19, the J gene TRBJ1-6, with a tentative D call TRBD1 (6 bases). Per the germline V gene, CDR1 is LNHDA and CDR2 is SQIVND (reference sequence). The CDR3 consists of 15 residues. V was clipped by 5 bases and J by 3 bases, with 11 bases between them. CDR3 sequence reads: CASSLRDNYNSPLHF. The CDR3 coding sequence is TGTGCCAGTAGTCTCAGGGACAACTATAATTCACCCCTCCACTTT.

The chain recombines TRBV7-2 with TRBJ2-7; no reliable D call. Trimming pared 4 bases from V and 0 bases from J, leaving 10 bases between. The length of the CDR3 is 14 residues. Germline V gene lookup returns CDR1 SGHTA and CDR2 FQGNSA. CDR3 coding DNA: TGTGCCAGCAGCTATTACACGTCCTCCTACGAGCAGTACTTC. It encodes CASSYYTSSYEQYF.

V usage is TRBV5-6 and J usage is TRBJ1-2, with TRBD1 matching over 11 bases. The CDR3 runs 14 residues. V trimming: 0 bases; J trimming: 10 bases; junction bases outside the gene matches: 5. Germline V gene lookup returns CDR1 SGHDT and CDR2 YYEEEE. CDR3 sequence (DNA): TGTGCCAGCAGCTTGGCGGGACAGGGGGTGTACTACACCTTC. It yields the protein CASSLAGQGVYYTF.

This chain links TRBV7-2 with TRBJ2-5; D is undetermined. The closer fit of TRBJ2-7 to the DNA end suggests the J call may be wrong. CDR3 length: 15 amino acids. Per germline, CDR1 SGHTA and CDR2 FQGNSA. In DNA, the CDR3 is TGTGCCAGCAGCCCAGATCCGCGGCTTAGCCTCGAGCAGTACTTC. Its protein product is CASSPDPRLSLEQYF.

The chain has TRBV4-1 and TRBJ1-5; perhaps TRBD1 as D (5 bases). The ends were cut back, 4 bases at V and 1 base at J, with 8 bases in the middle. From germline, CDR1 is MGHRA and CDR2 YSYEKL. The CDR3 has 14 amino acids. CDR3 in DNA: TGCGCCAGCAGCCCGGGGGTGAGCAATCAGCCCCAGCATTTT. Its protein is CASSPGVSNQPQHF.

The table lists this clone with a few counts. The chain combines TRBV5-1 with TRBJ2-2; D perhaps matches TRBD1 (6 bases). V was cut by 4 bases and J by 0 bases, with 10 bases left in between. This CDR3 comprises 15 residues. CDR1 is SGHRS, CDR2 YFSETQ, per germline. The CDR3 DNA reads TGCGCCAGCAGCGGGGGCGGAACGAACACCGGGGAGCTGTTTTTT. Protein sequence: CASSGGGTNTGELFF.

CDR3 loop: CASSVVGLPNTGELFF. The CDR3 DNA reads as TGTGCCAGCAGCGTAGTTGGACTTCCGAACACCGGGGAGCTGTTTTTT. The rearrangement uses TRBV9 and TRBJ2-2, with D possibly TRBD2 on 5 matching bases. Germline V gene sequence: CDR1 SGDLS, CDR2 YYNGEE. The CDR3 has 16 amino acids. V lost 0 bases and J 0 bases, leaving 9 bases between the germline ends.

The V and J genes are TRBV18 and TRBJ1-4; a weak D match, TRBD1 (6 bases). The CDR3 is made up of 14 amino acids. The germline V and J ends were trimmed by 4 bases and 7 bases, with 13 bases remaining between them. CDR1 and CDR2 (germline): KGHSH, LQKENI. CDR3 coding DNA: TGTGCCAGCTCACAACAGGGTTTTGGTGAAAAACTGTTTTTT. It translates to CASSQQGFGEKLFF. The full variable domain, with the rest looked up from reference TRBV18 and TRBJ1-4, is NAGVMQNPRHLVRRRGQEARLRCSPMKGHSHVYWYRQLPEEGLKFMVYLQKENIIDESGMPKERFSAEFPKEGPSILRIQQVVRGDSAAYFCASSQQGFGEKLFFGSGTQLSVL.

This clone was observed a few times. This rearrangement joins TRBV15 to TRBJ2-1; 7 bases map to TRBD1. Germline assignment: CDR1 LNHNV and CDR2 YYDKDF (reference sequence). This CDR3 comprises 15 residues. J gave up 8 bases and V 1 base, and 8 bases lay outside the gene matches. The CDR3 loop is CATSRAKTGVDEQFF. The CDR3 bases are TGTGCCACCAGCAGAGCGAAAACAGGGGTCGATGAGCAGTTCTTC.

The CDR3 DNA follows: TGCGCCAGCAGCCAAGATCGCACAGTAAACTATGGCTACACCTTC. This translates into CASSQDRTVNYGYTF. The V gene is TRBV4-3, the J gene TRBJ1-2; D not certain. Germline values: CDR1 LGHNA, CDR2 YSLEER. This CDR3 spans 15 amino acids. Trimming removed 0 bases from V and 2 bases from J, with 10 bases in between.

This clone has only a few counts. The chain has TRBV4-3 and TRBJ1-6; tentative D call: TRBD1 (6 bases). V gave up 2 bases and J gave up 10 bases, with 15 bases separating them. Germline values: CDR1 LGHNA, CDR2 YSLEER. CDR3 length: 15 amino acids. CDR3 DNA: TGCGCCAGCAGCCAATCACAGGGAAGGGAGTCACCCCTCCACTTT. Its protein product is CASSQSQGRESPLHF.

The chain joins TRBV30 to TRBJ2-5; TRBD2 might be the D (7 bases). Matching the DNA end better, TRBJ2-7 makes the J call doubtful. Germline assignment: CDR1 GTSNPN and CDR2 SVGIG (reference sequence). The CDR3 is made up of 12 amino acids. The CDR3: CAWGGAGDEQYF. For the CDR3, the DNA is TGTGCCTGGGGGGGGGCCGGGGACGAGCAGTACTTC.

The rearrangement links TRBV6-5 to TRBJ2-7, with TRBD1 identical over 7 bases. Germline lookup yields CDR1 MNHEY and CDR2 SVGAGI. After removal of 4 bases from V and 2 bases from J, the junction contained 5 bases not matched to a gene. CDR3 length: 14 residues. CDR3 bases: TGTGCCAGCAGTTCCGGGACAGTGCCCTACGAGCAGTACTTC. Translated, it gives CASSSGTVPYEQYF.

The chain combines TRBV5-4 with TRBJ1-4; D not certain. V gave up 4 bases and J gave up 5 bases, with 9 bases separating them. The CDR3 has 13 residues. Germline V gene data show CDR1 as SGHNT and CDR2 as YYREEE (reference sequence). The DNA of the CDR3 is TGTGCCAGCAGCCAGGCCCCCAATGAAAAACTGTTTTTT. It codes for CASSQAPNEKLFF.

V gene TRBV27 combines with J gene TRBJ1-1; 7 bases line up with TRBD1. Germline V lookup: CDR1 MNHEY, CDR2 SMNVEV (reference sequence). V shed 8 bases, J shed 1 base, and the junction held 7 bases outside the gene matches. The CDR3 extends over 14 amino acids. As DNA, the CDR3 is TGTGCCAGCGCAGACAGGGTACCGAACACTGAAGCTTTCTTT. It yields the protein CASADRVPNTEAFF.

The rearrangement links TRBV25-1 to TRBJ1-4; 7 bases align to TRBD1. The CDR3 has 15 residues. CDR1 and CDR2 (germline): MGHDK, SYGVNS. V lost 3 bases, J lost 7 bases, and 8 bases stayed unmatched. The CDR3 loop is CASSDLQGSAEKLFF. CDR3 coding DNA: TGTGCCAGCAGTGACTTACAGGGGTCCGCTGAAAAACTGTTTTTT. The full variable domain, rest sourced from reference TRBV25-1 and TRBJ1-4, is EADIYQTPRYLVIGTGKKITLECSQTMGHDKMYWYQQDPGMELHLIHYSYGVNSTEKGDLSSESTVSRIRTEHFPLTLESARPSHTSQYLCASSDLQGSAEKLFFGSGTQLSVL.

V and J are TRBV9 and TRBJ2-3; D perhaps matches TRBD1 (7 bases). The CDR3 runs 16 residues. Trimming stripped 3 bases from V and 3 bases from J, with 17 bases between. The germline V gene encodes CDR1 SGDLS and CDR2 YYNGEE. DNA of the CDR3: TGTGCCAGCAGCGCGCAGGGGGGACGACTTACAGATACGCAGTATTTT. Its translation: CASSAQGGRLTDTQYF.